This T cell receptor beta chain was retrieved from a study of technical replicates of blood from several donors. Sequenced by immunoSEQ multiplex PCR; TCRdb stores in-frame clones only, minus some. The sample lists 50,000 to 75,000 clones; just under 95% were seen once. The J segment lost 6 bases and the V segment lost 7 bases, leaving 8 bases of the junction unmatched. Germline V gene sequence: CDR1 MNHNS, CDR2 SASEGT. The CDR3 extends over 14 amino acids. Sequencing used PBMCs. V and J are TRBV6-1 and TRBJ1-5; 8 bases are shared with TRBD1. The clonotype comes from a human donor in good health. Some clones in this sample may be carry-over from other donors' samples. The CDR3 is CASTDRGVGQPQHF. In DNA form, the CDR3 reads TGTGCCAGCACCGACAGGGGTGTCGGTCAGCCCCAGCATTTT.